This TCR beta chain was captured in a study of post-analysis software for immune sequencing data. Carried by the TCR beta cDNA libraries were unique molecular identifiers. TCRdb analysed the PCR reads with MiXCR anew, one entry per CDR3 protein. Of 700,000 to 900,000 distinct CDR3 sequences listed, around 45% are singletons. Per germline, CDR1 MGHRA and CDR2 YSYEKL. The CDR3 sequence is 14 residues long. V dropped 3 bases and J dropped 1 base, with 10 bases sitting between them. The study's findings and limits: Patients showed TRBV5-6, TRBV5-1 and TRBV20-1 among roughly 5 TRBV segments more frequent than in controls.

Points on this clonotype: What it recognizes is unknown.

The V call is TRBV4-1, the J call TRBJ2-7, with D possibly TRBD1 on 5 matching bases. This clonotype originated in a girl aged 10-17 years with multiple sclerosis. The sample consisted of blood. CDR3 sequence reads: CASSHDRTSYEQYF. The CDR3 DNA reads TGCGCCAGCAGCCACGACAGAACATCCTACGAGCAGTACTTC.